Given below is one T cell receptor beta chain in context. This sample is drawn from a study of blood T cell repertoires in COVID-19. Overall study context: There were acute and convalescent COVID-19 samples, and they came from the United States, Italy and Spain. T cells, B-cell-depleted T cells, or PBMCs provided the cDNA or gDNA that served as material.

Source study methods: Estimation of nucleated cell counts was performed using reference gene primer amplification. Sequencing was performed with immunoSEQ multiplex PCR; in TCRdb, only in-frame clones are kept and a portion is missing. V and J calls and clone size are as listed in that table; D and trimming were resolved from the DNA. This table holds 50,000 to 75,000 clones, more than 75% found once. Sequencing was carried out using peripheral blood. The receptor's source is a man aged 55 to 70 with acute or convalescent COVID-19.

The CDR3 DNA is TGTGCCAGTAGTATACCCCGTGTGGGAGTCGTGGCAGATACGCAGTATTTT. Protein product: CASSIPRVGVVADTQYF. This rearrangement joins TRBV19 to TRBJ2-3; TRBD2 might be the D (5 bases). Germline V gives CDR1 LNHDA, CDR2 SQIVND (reference sequence). CDR3 length: 17 amino acids. V lost 2 bases and J lost 4, with 19 bases in between. The full variable domain, its missing parts supplied by reference TRBV19 and TRBJ2-3, is DGGITQSPKYLFRKEGQNVTLSCEQNLNHDAMYWYRQDPGQGLRLIYYSQIVNDFQKGDIAEGYSVSREKKESFPLTVTSAQKNPTAFYLCASSIPRVGVVADTQYFGPGTRLTVL.